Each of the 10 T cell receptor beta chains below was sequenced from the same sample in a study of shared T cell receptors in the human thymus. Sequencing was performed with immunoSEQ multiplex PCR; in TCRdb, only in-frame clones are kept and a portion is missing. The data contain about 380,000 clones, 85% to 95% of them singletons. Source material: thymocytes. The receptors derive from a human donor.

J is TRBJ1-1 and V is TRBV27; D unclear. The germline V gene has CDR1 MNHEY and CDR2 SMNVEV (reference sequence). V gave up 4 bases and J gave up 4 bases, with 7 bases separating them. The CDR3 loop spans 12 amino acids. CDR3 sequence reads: CASSSSGTEAFF. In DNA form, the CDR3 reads TGTGCCAGCAGTTCTAGCGGCACTGAAGCTTTCTTT.

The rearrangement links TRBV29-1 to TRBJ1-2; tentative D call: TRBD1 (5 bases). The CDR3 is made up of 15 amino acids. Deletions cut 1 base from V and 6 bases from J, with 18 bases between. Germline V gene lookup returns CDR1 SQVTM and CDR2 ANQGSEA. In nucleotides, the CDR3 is TGCAGCGTTGAAGGAAGTATCGGGGCTTACGATGGCTACACCTTC. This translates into CSVEGSIGAYDGYTF.

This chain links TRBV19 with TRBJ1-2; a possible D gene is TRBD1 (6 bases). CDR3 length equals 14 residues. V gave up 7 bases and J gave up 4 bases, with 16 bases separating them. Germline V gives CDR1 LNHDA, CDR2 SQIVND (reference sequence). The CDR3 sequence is CASKSGQPSYGYTF. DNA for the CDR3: TGTGCCAGTAAGTCCGGACAGCCTTCCTATGGCTACACCTTC.

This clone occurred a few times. Written as DNA, the CDR3 is TGTGCCAGCAGTTTAAAACACATTAGAGGCTACACCTTC. This encodes CASSLKHIRGYTF. The V call is TRBV28, the J call TRBJ1-2; D is undetermined. Trimming removed 2 bases from V and 8 bases from J, with 12 bases in between. The CDR3 extends over 13 amino acids. CDR1 is MDHEN and CDR2 is SYDVKM in the germline V gene.

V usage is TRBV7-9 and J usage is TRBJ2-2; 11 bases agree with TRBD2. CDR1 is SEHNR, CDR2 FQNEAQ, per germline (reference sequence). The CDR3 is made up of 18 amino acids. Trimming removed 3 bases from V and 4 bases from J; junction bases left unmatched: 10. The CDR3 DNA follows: TGTGCCAGCAGCTTGGGGAAAAAGACTAGCGGGGTCACCGGGGAGCTGTTTTTT. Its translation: CASSLGKKTSGVTGELFF.

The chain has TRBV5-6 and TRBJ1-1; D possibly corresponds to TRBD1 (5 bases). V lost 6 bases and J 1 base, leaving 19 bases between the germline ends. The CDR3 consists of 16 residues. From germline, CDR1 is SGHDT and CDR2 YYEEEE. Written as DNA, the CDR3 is TGTGCCAGCACCCAAGGAACCTCCGGGGGGAACACTGAAGCTTTCTTT. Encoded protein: CASTQGTSGGNTEAFF.

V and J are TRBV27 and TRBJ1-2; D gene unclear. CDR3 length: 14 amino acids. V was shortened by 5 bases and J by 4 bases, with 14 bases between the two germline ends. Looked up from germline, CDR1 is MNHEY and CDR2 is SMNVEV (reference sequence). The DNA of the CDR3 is TGTGCCAGCAGTACCAACGACGGCTCCTATGGCTACACCTTC. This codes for CASSTNDGSYGYTF.

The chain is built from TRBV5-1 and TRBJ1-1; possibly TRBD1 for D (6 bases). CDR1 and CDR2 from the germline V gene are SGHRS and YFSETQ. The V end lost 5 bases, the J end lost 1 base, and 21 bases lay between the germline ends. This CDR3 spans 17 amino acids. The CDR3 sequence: CASRALGQSSGNTEAFF. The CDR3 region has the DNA TGCGCCAGCAGAGCCCTGGGACAATCCTCGGGGAACACTGAAGCTTTCTTT.

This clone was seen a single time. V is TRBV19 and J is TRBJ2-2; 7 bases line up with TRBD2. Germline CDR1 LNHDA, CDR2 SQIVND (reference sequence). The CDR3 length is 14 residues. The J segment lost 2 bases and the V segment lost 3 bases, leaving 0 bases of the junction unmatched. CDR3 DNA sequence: TGTGCCAGTAGTATGACTAGCAACACCGGGGAGCTGTTTTTT. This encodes CASSMTSNTGELFF. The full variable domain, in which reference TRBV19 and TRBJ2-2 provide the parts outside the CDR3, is DGGITQSPKYLFRKEGQNVTLSCEQNLNHDAMYWYRQDPGQGLRLIYYSQIVNDFQKGDIAEGYSVSREKKESFPLTVTSAQKNPTAFYLCASSMTSNTGELFFGEGSRLTVL.

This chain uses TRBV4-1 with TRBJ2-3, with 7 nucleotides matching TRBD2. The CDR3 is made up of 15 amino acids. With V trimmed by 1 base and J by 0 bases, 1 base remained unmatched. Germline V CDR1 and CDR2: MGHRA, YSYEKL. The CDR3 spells CASSQASGSTDTQYF. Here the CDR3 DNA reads TGCGCCAGCAGCCAAGCTAGCGGAAGCACAGATACGCAGTATTTT.